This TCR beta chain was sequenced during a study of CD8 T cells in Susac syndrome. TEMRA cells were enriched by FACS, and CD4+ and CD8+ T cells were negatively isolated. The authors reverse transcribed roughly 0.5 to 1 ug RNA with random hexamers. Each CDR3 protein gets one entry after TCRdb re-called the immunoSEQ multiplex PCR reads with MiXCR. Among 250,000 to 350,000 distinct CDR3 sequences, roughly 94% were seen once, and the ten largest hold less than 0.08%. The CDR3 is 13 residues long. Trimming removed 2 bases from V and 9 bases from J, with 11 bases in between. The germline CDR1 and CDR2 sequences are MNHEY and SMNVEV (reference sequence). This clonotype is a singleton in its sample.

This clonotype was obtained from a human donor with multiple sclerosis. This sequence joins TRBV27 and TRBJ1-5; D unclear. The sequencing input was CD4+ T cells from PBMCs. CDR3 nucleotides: TGTGCCAGCAGTTTACGGTGGGGAGGGCCCCAGCATTTT. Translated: CASSLRWGGPQHF.